This entry lists 14 T cell receptor beta chains sequenced from one sample in a study of T-cell reconstitution after alpha-beta-depleted transplantation in children (TCRdb year 2016). Libraries came from PCR. This sample was sequenced with an Illumina HiSeq 2500. TCR libraries were prepared with molecular barcoding, using unique molecular identifiers to normalize TCRbeta repertoire quantification. Using fastp at Q25 and MiXCR, TCRdb reprocessed the public reads and kept productive beta chains. Every CDR3 protein is listed once, alongside the most common genes and DNA of its rows. The sample profile shows more than 150,000 distinct CDR3 sequences; just over 14% of them were found once. The ten most abundant clones make up about 12% of the sample. The source material was PBMCs from the stem cell graft donor, sampled from the stem cell graft. Source of these receptors: a human donor who donated a stem cell graft to a child with acute lymphoblastic leukemia.

This chain links TRBV26 with TRBJ2-7; TRBD2 is the table's D call, not checked against the DNA. TRBV26 is tagged as a pseudogene. CDR3 length: 18 amino acids. The CDR3 reads CTSSSNSGTPIRRGEQYF. The CDR3 DNA sequence: TGTACCAGCAGTTCGAATTCCGGGACTCCAATAAGGAGGGGCGAGCAGTACTTC.

This clonotype was recorded at least ten times. The chain carries TRBV7-9 and TRBJ1-2; D call uncertain. V lost 2 bases to trimming and J lost 8 bases, with 6 bases between them. The CDR3 totals 11 residues. The germline V gene has CDR1 SEHNR and CDR2 FQNEAQ (reference sequence). Written as DNA, the CDR3 is TGTGCCAGCAGCTTAAGCAGGGGCTACACCTTC. This codes for CASSLSRGYTF.

This clonotype was observed a few times. V is TRBV12-3 or TRBV12-4 and J is TRBJ2-7, with 10 bases matching TRBD2. The CDR3 has 15 residues. Trimming took 6 bases from V and 6 from J; bases not matched to a gene: 11. The CDR3 DNA follows: TGTGCCAGCAGCCCCCGCCGGACTAGCGGAGCCGAGCAGTACTTC. It is translated as CASSPRRTSGAEQYF.

This clonotype has more than one count but fewer than ten. This chain connects TRBV3-1 to TRBJ2-7, with D unclear. The CDR3 has 17 amino acids. Germline CDR1 reads LGHDT; CDR2 reads YNNKEL (reference sequence). V gave up 4 bases and J gave up 2 bases, with 21 bases separating them. In nucleotides, the CDR3 is TGTGCCAGCAGCCCCACCTCGTGGGAAACAGTCCCCTACGAGCAGTACTTC. It specifies CASSPTSWETVPYEQYF.

This clonotype was detected ten times or more. The genes are TRBV6-1 and TRBJ1-1, with no clear D. The CDR3 is 15 amino acids. Germline V gene sequence: CDR1 MNHNS, CDR2 SASEGT. Trimming took off 6 bases at V and 1 base at J, with 15 bases between the two ends. For the CDR3, the DNA is TGTGCCAGCAGGGGTAACGAGGGCACGAACACTGAAGCTTTCTTT. Translating it yields CASRGNEGTNTEAFF.

This CDR3 is CASSPTRAQANEQFF. CDR3 sequence (DNA): TGTGCCAGCAGCCCAACTCGCGCGCAGGCGAATGAGCAGTTCTTC. The V gene is TRBV9, the J gene TRBJ2-1; D unclear. Germline V CDR1 and CDR2: SGDLS, YYNGEE. The CDR3 runs 15 residues. With 4 bases removed from V and 7 bases from J, the gap between germline ends came to 18 bases. The full variable domain, completed using reference TRBV9 and TRBJ2-1, is DSGVTQTPKHLITATGQRVTLRCSPRSGDLSVYWYQQSLDQGLQFLIQYYNGEERAKGNILERFSAQQFPDLHSELNLSSLELGDSALYFCASSPTRAQANEQFFGPGTRLTVL.

Ten or more counts support this clonotype. The chain recombines TRBV5-1 with TRBJ2-7; TRBD1 aligns across 10 bases. The V segment lost 6 bases and the J segment 6 bases; nucleotides outside the gene matches: 9. The CDR3 loop spans 14 amino acids. CDR1 and CDR2 (germline): SGHRS, YFSETQ. DNA of the CDR3: TGCGCCAGCAACGGCGGGACAGGGGAGATCGAGCAGTACTTC. Amino acid sequence: CASNGGTGEIEQYF.

This clonotype was counted ten times or more. Germline and junction disagree at one end, which may indicate a read error. The CDR3 reads CSARGSGSASTDTQYF. Written as DNA, the CDR3 is TGCAGTGCGAGAGGTAGCGGGAGTGCTAGCACAGATACGCAGTATTTT. The rearrangement links TRBV20-1 to TRBJ2-3; 9 positions agree with TRBD2. From germline, CDR1 is DFQATT and CDR2 SNEGSKA (reference sequence). The CDR3 contains 16 residues.

This clonotype was counted between two and nine times. V usage is TRBV10-3 and J usage is TRBJ2-3; no definite D call. Per the germline V gene, CDR1 is ENHRY and CDR2 is SYGVKD. Trimming cost V 0 bases and J 3 bases, with 7 bases left between them. There are 14 residues in the CDR3. The CDR3 here is CAISESTGTDTQYF. CDR3 nucleotides: TGTGCCATCAGTGAGTCGACTGGGACAGATACGCAGTATTTT.

The sample holds many counts of this clonotype. The V call is TRBV29-1, the J call TRBJ2-1; TRBD2 agrees at 11 bases. V was clipped by 7 bases and J by 2 bases; unmatched bases: 4. The CDR3 is 14 residues long. Germline CDR1 and CDR2: SQVTM and ANQGSEA. DNA of the CDR3: TGCAGCGAAACTAGCGGGAGACCCTACAATGAGCAGTTCTTC. Translated, it gives CSETSGRPYNEQFF.

Details on this clonotype: A much larger clone is a single base away; this may be a read error. DNA for the CDR3: TGCAGCGTTGAACCAAGGACAGGCCTTCAGCAGTTCTTC. This sequence encodes CSVEPRTGLQQFF. The genes are TRBV29-1 and TRBJ2-1; 7 nucleotides align to TRBD1. Germline loops: CDR1 SQVTM, CDR2 ANQGSEA. V gave up 2 bases and J gave up 11 bases; unmatched junction bases: 9. There are 13 residues in the CDR3.

This clonotype appeared many times. The chain has TRBV12-3 or TRBV12-4 and TRBJ2-3; D is unresolved. V lost 7 bases, J lost 2 bases, and 10 bases lay in between. The CDR3 is 13 residues long. The CDR3 DNA reads TGTGCCAGCACCAGCCGGGCCACAGATACGCAGTATTTT. This codes for CASTSRATDTQYF.

This clonotype was counted a few times. V is TRBV20-1 and J is TRBJ2-7; D is undetermined. The germline CDR1 and CDR2 sequences are DFQATT and SNEGSKA (reference sequence). This CDR3 has 11 amino acids. The V end lost 0 bases, the J end lost 9 bases, and 9 bases lay between the germline ends. Written as DNA, the CDR3 is TGCAGTGCTAGAGATATTAGGGCGCAGTACTTC. Translating gives CSARDIRAQYF.

This clonotype was picked up many times. The CDR3 sequence: CSARGNGPVGNQPQHF. The CDR3 DNA sequence: TGCAGTGCTAGAGGAAATGGTCCCGTCGGCAATCAGCCCCAGCATTTT. This chain uses TRBV20-1 with TRBJ1-5; D is uncertain. Germline CDR1 is DFQATT and CDR2 is SNEGSKA (reference sequence). V dropped 1 base and J dropped 2 bases, with 15 bases sitting between them. This CDR3 region has 16 residues.